The T cell receptor beta chain under discussion was sequenced for a study of cytomegalovirus exposure and HLA in healthy donors. Study background: A subsequent analysis reported that the 100 to 150 validation repertoires were produced on the same platform that had also been used for the 500 to 700 first-cohort repertoires.

Only in-frame clones appear in the TCRdb table, and some are missing; sequencing was by immunoSEQ multiplex PCR. The repertoire has about 250,000 clones, about 90% of them found once; the top ten carry more than 10%. CDR1 and CDR2 from the germline V gene are SGHDT and YYEEEE. Trimming removed 2 bases at V and 7 bases at J, with 9 bases between. The CDR3 consists of 13 residues. Findings and caveats of the study: The tendency of first-cohort TCR clusters to co-occur in the 120 or so validation repertoires was the finding of a later analysis. Reports credit the classifier with highly specific, highly sensitive diagnosis of cytomegalovirus status. Associated with cytomegalovirus, according to the listing, were 150 to 200 TCR beta chains.

On this clone itself: Its antigen is still unknown.

This chain connects TRBV5-6 to TRBJ1-4; D is unclear. The sample comprised PBMCs. The clonotype was recovered from a man aged 18-30 years in good health and CMV-seropositive. The chain's CDR3 is CASSFGDPEKLFF. For the CDR3, the DNA is TGTGCCAGCAGCTTCGGGGATCCTGAAAAACTGTTTTTT. Combining the CDR3 with reference TRBV5-6 and TRBJ1-4 gives the whole variable domain DAGVTQSPTHLIKTRGQQVTLRCSPKSGHDTVSWYQQALGQGPQFIFQYYEEEERQRGNFPDRFSGHQFPNYSSELNVNALLLGDSALYLCASSFGDPEKLFFGSGTQLSVL.